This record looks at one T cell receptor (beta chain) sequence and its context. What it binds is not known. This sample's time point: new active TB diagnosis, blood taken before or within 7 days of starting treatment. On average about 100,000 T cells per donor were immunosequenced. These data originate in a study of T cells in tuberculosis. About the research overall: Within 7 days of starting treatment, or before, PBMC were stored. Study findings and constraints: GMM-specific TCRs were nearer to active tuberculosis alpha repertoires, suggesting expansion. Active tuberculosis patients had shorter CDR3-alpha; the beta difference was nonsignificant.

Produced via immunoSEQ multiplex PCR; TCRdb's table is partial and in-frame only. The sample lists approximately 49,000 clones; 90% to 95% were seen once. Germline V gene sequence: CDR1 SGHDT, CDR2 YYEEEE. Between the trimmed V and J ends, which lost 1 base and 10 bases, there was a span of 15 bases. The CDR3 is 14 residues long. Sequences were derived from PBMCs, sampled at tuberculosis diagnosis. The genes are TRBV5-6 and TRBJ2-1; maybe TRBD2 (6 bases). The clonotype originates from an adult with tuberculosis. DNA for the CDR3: TGTGCCAGCAGCTTGCCCGCAGCTAGCGTCGAGCAGTTCTTC. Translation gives CASSLPAASVEQFF.